This TCR beta chain was sequenced in a study of technical replicates of blood from a few donors. This CDR3 is 12 amino acids long. The germline V gene has CDR1 MNHEY and CDR2 SMNVEV (reference sequence). Trimming took off 5 bases at V and 6 bases at J, with 7 bases between the two ends. Produced via immunoSEQ multiplex PCR; TCRdb's table is partial and in-frame only. There are tens of thousands of clones in the sample; around 93% occur only once, and roughly 0.25% lies in the top ten. The sample comprised T cells isolated from PBMCs. The rearrangement links TRBV27 to TRBJ2-2, with D possibly being TRBD2 (5 bases). The receptor was isolated from a human donor in good health. For the CDR3, the DNA is TGTGCCAGCAGTGTGGACTCCGGGGAGCTGTTTTTT. Residues: CASSVDSGELFF.